The 31 T cell receptor beta chains presented below share a single source sample, sequenced in a study of blood T cell repertoires in COVID-19. TCRdb's table, derived via immunoSEQ multiplex PCR, lists solely in-frame clones and lacks some. Of about 78,000 clones in the sample, roughly 87% were seen once. The sequenced sample was peripheral blood. These receptors all stem from a woman aged 45-65 years in a cohort sampled during active COVID-19.

J is TRBJ1-2 and V is TRBV19; TRBD1 might be the D (6 bases). The CDR3 has 14 amino acids. V was clipped by 3 bases and J by 6 bases, with 14 bases between them. CDR1 is LNHDA, CDR2 SQIVND, per germline (reference sequence). The chain's CDR3 is CASSMGAGENGYTF. The CDR3 nucleotides read TGTGCCAGTAGTATGGGAGCAGGGGAAAATGGCTACACCTTC.

This chain links TRBV27 with TRBJ2-1, with 11 bases matching TRBD2. The CDR3 runs to 14 residues. Germline-derived CDR1 and CDR2 are MNHEY and SMNVEV (reference sequence). The V and J ends lost 9 bases and 7 bases, in that order; junction bases with no gene match: 8. The CDR3 sequence is CASLAGGPENEQFF. The CDR3 DNA sequence: TGTGCCAGTTTAGCGGGAGGGCCGGAGAATGAGCAGTTCTTC.

The chain has TRBV27 and TRBJ1-1, with D perhaps matching TRBD1 (6 bases). The CDR3 is 15 amino acids. The ends were cut back, 1 base at V and 3 bases at J, with 12 bases in the middle. CDR1 and CDR2 (germline): MNHEY, SMNVEV (reference sequence). The CDR3 DNA reads as TGTGCCAGCAGTTTATACGGCAGGGGCGACACTGAAGCTTTCTTT. The encoded protein is CASSLYGRGDTEAFF.

The J gene is TRBJ2-2, the V gene TRBV27, with TRBD2 identical over 10 bases. J was trimmed by 2 bases and V by 2 bases; bases with no gene match: 5. CDR3 length: 17 amino acids. Germline V CDR1 and CDR2: MNHEY, SMNVEV (reference sequence). CDR3 sequence (DNA): TGTGCCAGCAGTTTAACTAGCGGGACGGATAACACCGGGGAGCTGTTTTTT. Its translation is CASSLTSGTDNTGELFF.

In its sample, this clone was seen a few times. The chain couples TRBV5-1 to TRBJ2-7, with a possible D match to TRBD1 (6 bases). Trimming cost V 2 bases and J 5 bases, with 14 bases left between them. This CDR3 is 14 amino acids long. The germline CDR1 and CDR2 sequences are SGHRS and YFSETQ. The chain's CDR3 is CASSLGQSSNEQYF. In DNA form, the CDR3 reads TGCGCCAGCAGCTTAGGACAGAGTTCGAACGAGCAGTACTTC.

This chain uses TRBV5-1 with TRBJ2-5; possibly TRBD1 for D (7 bases). This CDR3 has 15 amino acids. Germline V CDR1 and CDR2: SGHRS, YFSETQ. Trimming pared 7 bases from V and 1 base from J, leaving 17 bases between. The CDR3 nucleotides read TGCGCCAGCCGCCCGGGAGCAGGGGGCCAAGAGACCCAGTACTTC. Translated, it gives CASRPGAGGQETQYF.

The chain links TRBV7-9 to TRBJ2-3; TRBD2 matches at 7 bases. The CDR3 has 16 amino acids. J gave up 3 bases and V 2 bases, and 8 bases lay outside the gene matches. Germline CDR1 reads SEHNR; CDR2 reads FQNEAQ (reference sequence). CDR3 residues: CASSLPAGVKTDTQYF. DNA for the CDR3: TGTGCCAGCAGCTTACCGGCGGGAGTAAAAACAGATACGCAGTATTTT.

The chain employs TRBV27 and TRBJ2-5, with D unclear. Trimming stripped 5 bases from V and 1 base from J, with 20 bases between. Per germline, CDR1 MNHEY and CDR2 SMNVEV (reference sequence). CDR3 length: 17 residues. The CDR3 region is CASSQSRSWAIQETQYF. The CDR3 DNA sequence: TGTGCCAGCAGTCAATCAAGGTCGTGGGCCATCCAAGAGACCCAGTACTTC.

This rearrangement joins TRBV29-1 to TRBJ2-1; D may be TRBD2 (5 bases). This CDR3 is built from 11 residues. The germline V and J ends were trimmed by 3 bases and 8 bases, with 8 bases remaining between them. The germline V gene encodes CDR1 SQVTM and CDR2 ANQGSEA. In DNA, the CDR3 is TGCAGCGTTGATGGGAGCGATGAGCAGTTCTTC. It is translated as CSVDGSDEQFF.

J is TRBJ2-7 and V is TRBV25-1; 12 positions match TRBD2. CDR3 size: 16 residues. CDR1 and CDR2 from the germline V gene are MGHDK and SYGVNS. Losses at the gene ends were 1 base for V and 3 bases for J; bases not matched to a gene: 4. This CDR3 is CASSEFKTSGGYEQYF. In nucleotides, the CDR3 is TGTGCCAGCAGTGAATTTAAGACTAGCGGGGGCTACGAGCAGTACTTC.

This chain connects TRBV18 to TRBJ1-1, with D possibly TRBD1 on 6 matching bases. The CDR3 is 15 residues long. Germline V CDR1 and CDR2: KGHSH, LQKENI. Trimming shortened V by 3 bases and J by 5 bases, and 16 bases separated the two germline ends. The CDR3 spells CASSPQGRNPTEAFF. DNA for the CDR3: TGTGCCAGCTCACCGCAGGGGCGAAATCCTACTGAAGCTTTCTTT.

The chain has TRBV18 and TRBJ1-1, with D hard to call. Trimming removed 4 bases from V and 3 bases from J, with 9 bases in between. The CDR3 covers 13 residues. Germline CDR1 and CDR2: KGHSH and LQKENI. CDR3 in amino acids: CASSLEEDTEAFF. The CDR3 DNA sequence: TGTGCCAGCTCACTGGAGGAGGACACTGAAGCTTTCTTT.

The CDR3 DNA is TGTGCCTCCTCCGGGACAGGGGGCCAGAACACTGAAGCTTTCTTT. This gives the protein CASSGTGGQNTEAFF. The chain recombines TRBV5-4 with TRBJ1-1; 12 bases fit TRBD1. Germline V gene sequence: CDR1 SGHNT, CDR2 YYREEE (reference sequence). V trimming: 10 bases; J trimming: 1 base; junction bases outside the gene matches: 8. The CDR3 length is 15 residues.

The chain joins TRBV28 to TRBJ2-3; D perhaps matches TRBD1 (6 bases). With 3 bases removed from V and 4 bases from J, the gap between germline ends came to 11 bases. The CDR3 sequence is 14 residues long. The V gene's germline CDR1 is MDHEN and CDR2 SYDVKM. The CDR3 nucleotides read TGTGCCAGCAGTTTTGGGGGCAACTCAGATACGCAGTATTTT. Translating it yields CASSFGGNSDTQYF.

This chain links TRBV30 with TRBJ1-3; no reliable D call. This CDR3 is built from 15 residues. Trimming cost V 3 bases and J 0 bases, with 12 bases left between them. Germline assignment: CDR1 GTSNPN and CDR2 SVGIG (reference sequence). DNA for the CDR3: TGTGCCTGGAGCGCAGGCCCGAGCTCTGGAAACACCATATATTTT. It is translated as CAWSAGPSSGNTIYF.

V and J are TRBV11-2 and TRBJ1-1; D gene uncertain. The V end lost 2 bases, the J end lost 1 base, and 14 bases lay between the germline ends. The CDR3 spans 16 residues. Germline loops: CDR1 SGHAT, CDR2 FQNNGV. The CDR3 DNA is TGTGCCAGCAGCTTATGGGAGGGCCCCCCGAACACTGAAGCTTTCTTT. Protein sequence: CASSLWEGPPNTEAFF.

The chain has TRBV10-3 and TRBJ2-3; TRBD1 matches at 9 bases. Germline V gene lookup returns CDR1 ENHRY and CDR2 SYGVKD. CDR3 length: 14 residues. Trimming took 7 bases from V and 2 from J; bases not matched to a gene: 4. DNA of the CDR3: TGTGCCATCAAGGGGACAGGGAACACAGATACGCAGTATTTT. It specifies CAIKGTGNTDTQYF.

V usage is TRBV7-2 and J usage is TRBJ2-5; D is perhaps TRBD1 (8 bases). Germline CDR1 SGHTA, CDR2 FQGNSA. The CDR3 is 16 residues long. Trimming shortened V by 4 bases and J by 4 bases, and 19 bases separated the two germline ends. Here the CDR3 reads CASSSPRTGRAETQYF. CDR3 coding DNA: TGTGCCAGCAGCTCCCCCCGGACAGGGAGGGCAGAGACCCAGTACTTC.

The rearrangement uses TRBV13 and TRBJ2-7, with a weak D call TRBD2 (5 bases). Germline V gene sequence: CDR1 PRHDT, CDR2 FYEKMQ (reference sequence). The CDR3 sequence is 13 residues long. V lost 2 bases to trimming and J lost 2 bases, with 7 bases between them. The chain's CDR3 is CASSLRGTYEQYF. The CDR3 nucleotides are TGTGCCAGCAGCTTACGGGGTACCTACGAGCAGTACTTC.

This clone was seen a single time. The CDR3 coding sequence is TGTGCCACCAGCAGAGACCTCACAACAGGGGTCTCGGGCGAGCAGTACTTC. It yields the protein CATSRDLTTGVSGEQYF. This rearrangement joins TRBV15 to TRBJ2-7, with TRBD1 matching 7 bases. This CDR3 has 17 amino acids. V lost 0 bases and J lost 6; bases outside the gene matches: 14. Germline V gives CDR1 LNHNV, CDR2 YYDKDF (reference sequence). Using reference TRBV15 and TRBJ2-7 for the parts outside the CDR3, the full variable domain is DAMVIQNPRYQVTQFGKPVTLSCSQTLNHNVMYWYQQKSSQAPKLLFHYYDKDFNNEADTPDNFQSRRPNTSFCFLDIRSPGLGDTAMYLCATSRDLTTGVSGEQYFGPGTRLTVT.

The chain couples TRBV3-1 (or the pseudogene TRBV3-2) to TRBJ1-1, with no clear D. The CDR3 contains 12 residues. Germline CDR1 LGHDT, CDR2 YNNKEL (reference sequence). Trimming stripped 1 base from V and 5 bases from J, with 5 bases between. DNA for the CDR3: TGTGCCAGCAGCCAAGGGCAGACTGAAGCTTTCTTT. Its translation is CASSQGQTEAFF.

The chain recombines TRBV5-1 with TRBJ2-7, with TRBD2 matching 10 bases. Trimming removed 4 bases from V and 2 bases from J; junction bases left unmatched: 6. CDR1 and CDR2 (germline): SGHRS, YFSETQ. This CDR3 contains 15 residues. CDR3 bases: TGCGCCAGCAGCCCCTCAGCGGGAGGGCCCTACGAGCAGTACTTC. Translated, it gives CASSPSAGGPYEQYF. The complete variable domain, with remaining parts taken from reference TRBV5-1 and TRBJ2-7, reads KAGVTQTPRYLIKTRGQQVTLSCSPISGHRSVSWYQQTPGQGLQFLFEYFSETQRNKGNFPGRFSGRQFSNSRSEMNVSTLELGDSALYLCASSPSAGGPYEQYFGPGTRLTVT.

The chain carries TRBV12-3 or TRBV12-4 and TRBJ2-2; D gene unclear. Trimming took off 7 bases at V and 6 bases at J, with 9 bases between the two ends. The CDR3 contains 12 residues. The CDR3 loop reads CASTPLAGELFF. The CDR3 nucleotides read TGTGCCAGCACTCCTCTAGCCGGGGAGCTGTTTTTT.

Points on this clone: One junction end disagrees with the germline gene, perhaps due to a read error. The V call is TRBV28, the J call TRBJ1-4, with a possible D match to TRBD1 (6 bases). Looked up from germline, CDR1 is MDHEN and CDR2 is SYDVKM. The CDR3 is 15 residues long. In DNA form, the CDR3 reads TGTGCCAGCATTCCCGGGGGGACAACAAATGAAAAACTGTTTTTT. Its translation is CASIPGGTTNEKLFF. The complete variable domain, with remaining parts taken from reference TRBV28 and TRBJ1-4, reads DVKVTQSSRYLVKRTGEKVFLECVQDMDHENMFWYRQDPGLGLRLIYFSYDVKMKEKGDIPEGYSVSREKKERFSLILESASTNQTSMYLCASIPGGTTNEKLFFGSGTQLSVL.

This clone was observed a few times. This rearrangement joins TRBV7-9 to TRBJ1-3; 10 bases are a match to TRBD1. In germline, CDR1 is SEHNR, CDR2 FQNEAQ (reference sequence). The V segment lost 5 bases and the J segment 8 bases; nucleotides outside the gene matches: 9. This CDR3 is 15 amino acids long. This chain's CDR3 is CASSPQTGGADTIYF. DNA of the CDR3: TGTGCCAGCAGCCCCCAGACAGGGGGCGCGGACACCATATATTTT.

The chain uses TRBV11-2 and TRBJ1-2; D is unclear. Germline loops: CDR1 SGHAT, CDR2 FQNNGV. V lost 5 bases and J lost 3, with 16 bases in between. This CDR3 has 15 residues. The DNA of the CDR3 is TGTGCCAGCAGCCCATCCTACGTTCAATACTATGGCTACACCTTC. Amino acid sequence: CASSPSYVQYYGYTF. Complete variable domain (other parts from reference TRBV11-2 and TRBJ1-2): EAGVAQSPRYKIIEKRQSVAFWCNPISGHATLYWYQQILGQGPKLLIQFQNNGVVDDSQLPKDRFSAERLKGVDSTLKIQPAKLEDSAVYLCASSPSYVQYYGYTFGSGTRLTVV.

This clone was counted only a few times. The V call is TRBV6-5, the J call TRBJ2-7, with 9 positions matching TRBD1. This CDR3 spans 13 amino acids. Per the germline V gene, CDR1 is MNHEY and CDR2 is SVGAGI. The V and J ends lost 8 bases and 5 bases, in that order; junction bases with no gene match: 7. This chain's CDR3 is CASYLDRGHEQYF. Here the CDR3 DNA reads TGTGCCAGCTACCTGGACAGGGGCCACGAGCAGTACTTC.

The chain has TRBV19 and TRBJ2-1, with D perhaps TRBD2 (6 bases). CDR1 is LNHDA and CDR2 is SQIVND in the germline V gene (reference sequence). This CDR3 spans 17 amino acids. Trimming shortened V by 0 bases and J by 1 base, and 13 bases separated the two germline ends. Written as DNA, the CDR3 is TGTGCCAGTAGTATAGAAGGGGCGGCGGGATCCTACAATGAGCAGTTCTTC. Its translation is CASSIEGAAGSYNEQFF. Supplemented by reference TRBV19 and TRBJ2-1, the full variable domain reads DGGITQSPKYLFRKEGQNVTLSCEQNLNHDAMYWYRQDPGQGLRLIYYSQIVNDFQKGDIAEGYSVSREKKESFPLTVTSAQKNPTAFYLCASSIEGAAGSYNEQFFGPGTRLTVL.

The V call is TRBV5-1, the J call TRBJ2-3; 10 bases match TRBD1. There are 17 residues in the CDR3. The V and J ends lost 5 bases and 2 bases, in that order; junction bases with no gene match: 11. The germline gives CDR1 SGHRS, CDR2 YFSETQ. CDR3 in amino acids: CASRPPGQGTITDTQYF. In DNA, the CDR3 is TGCGCCAGCAGACCACCGGGACAGGGGACTATCACAGATACGCAGTATTTT.

The chain has TRBV5-3 and TRBJ2-7; 13 bases align to TRBD2. TRBV5-3 is an ORF for which the function is uncertain. The J segment lost 5 bases and the V segment lost 0 bases, leaving 5 bases of the junction unmatched. The CDR3 has 16 amino acids. Here the CDR3 reads CARSLGTSGRDNEQYF. Written as DNA, the CDR3 is TGTGCCAGAAGCTTGGGGACTAGCGGGAGAGACAACGAGCAGTACTTC.

This clone was counted once. This chain links TRBV28 with TRBJ2-7, with 16 bases identical to TRBD2. The germline gives CDR1 MDHEN, CDR2 SYDVKM. The junction had 7 bases not matched to a gene; V was cut back by 8 bases and J by 6 bases. The CDR3 sequence is 15 residues long. The CDR3 sequence: CASLPGTSGRVEQYF. The CDR3 region has the DNA TGTGCCAGCCTTCCCGGGACTAGCGGGAGGGTCGAGCAGTACTTC.